A selection of T cell receptor beta chains follows, all from one sample in a study of cytomegalovirus exposure and HLA in healthy donors. Sequencing used immunoSEQ multiplex PCR; TCRdb keeps in-frame clones, though not all of them. The table records some 140,000 clones, approximately 79% of them present only once. Sequences were obtained from PBMCs. These receptors all stem from a man aged 18 to 29 in good health and CMV-seropositive. The CDR3 runs from the conserved cysteine through the conserved F or W. Fields, in order: D gene, clone size, CDR3 length, V gene, J gene, CDR3 DNA, CDR3 protein. D genes are given only for firm matches. Only some rows state a clone size, as once, few, many or a class for expanded clones.

-	few	10	TRBV20-1	TRBJ1-2	TGCAGTGCTAGAGCTTATGGCTACACCTTC	CSARAYGYTF
TRBD1	-	14	TRBV5-4	TRBJ1-1	TGTGCCAGCAGCATAGGGGACAGGGACACTGAAGCTTTCTTT	CASSIGDRDTEAFF
TRBD1	few	16	TRBV19	TRBJ2-1	TGTGCCAGTAGTATAGACGACAGGGCGTGGAGCAATGAGCAGTTCTTC	CASSIDDRAWSNEQFF
-	few	12	TRBV2	TRBJ2-3	TGTGCCAGCAGGGTAGGGGTGCATACGCAGTATTTT	CASRVGVHTQYF
-	-	13	TRBV6-6	TRBJ2-6	TGTGCCAGCACCCCCACTGGGGCCAACGTCCTGACTTTC	CASTPTGANVLTF
TRBD2	-	13	TRBV6-5	TRBJ2-7	TGTGCCACTAGCGGGGTATATGACTACGAGCAGTACTTC	CATSGVYDYEQYF
TRBD1	few	14	TRBV27	TRBJ2-5	TGTGCCAGCACTTTGCGCAGGGGGCATGAGACCCAGTACTTC	CASTLRRGHETQYF
TRBD2	-	17	TRBV28	TRBJ2-7	TGTGCCAGCAGCACCCTCCGACTAGCGGGGGACCGGGACGAGCAGTACTTC	CASSTLRLAGDRDEQYF
-	-	14	TRBV4-1	TRBJ2-7	TGCGCCAGCAGCCACCAGGGATTACCCTACGAGCAGTACTTC	CASSHQGLPYEQYF
-	few	14	TRBV30	TRBJ2-7	TGTGCCTACGGGAAGAAGCGTCGAACCTACGAGCAGTACTTC	CAYGKKRRTYEQYF
TRBD2	-	15	TRBV4-3	TRBJ2-3	TGCGCCAGCAGCCAACTAGCGGGAAGGCCAGATACGCAGTATTTT	CASSQLAGRPDTQYF
TRBD1	-	17	TRBV5-1	TRBJ1-6	TGCGCCAGCAGCTTGGGGGGCAGGGGGCGTAATAATTCACCCCTCCACTTT	CASSLGGRGRNNSPLHF
TRBD1	-	15	TRBV27	TRBJ2-7	TGTGCCAGCAGTTTATCCCCGGACAGGGCCGTCGAGCAGTACTTC	CASSLSPDRAVEQYF
-	few	17	TRBV7-7	TRBJ1-2	TGTGCTAGCAGCTCCGAGGGACGGTCGGGGGCTAACTATGGCTACACCTTC	CASSSEGRSGANYGYTF
-	-	13	TRBV13	TRBJ1-2	TGTGCCAGCAGCTTATATTCTCGGGATGGCTACACCTTC	CASSLYSRDGYTF
-	-	16	TRBV19	TRBJ2-1	TGTGCCAGTAGTATAGGGGACTTGAGCGGGTACAATGAGCAGTTCTTC	CASSIGDLSGYNEQFF
-	-	14	TRBV6-1	TRBJ1-5	TGTGCCAGCAGGCCGACAGGACTTAATCAGCCCCAGCATTTT	CASRPTGLNQPQHF
-	once	14	TRBV29-1	TRBJ2-2	TGCAGCGTGGGGACACCCACTTCCACCGGGGAGCTGTTTTTT	CSVGTPTSTGELFF
TRBD1	-	15	TRBV29-1	TRBJ2-2	TGCAGCGTGGAAATTCGGGACAGCTACACCGGGGAGCTGTTTTTT	CSVEIRDSYTGELFF
-	-	17	TRBV7-8	TRBJ1-1	TGTGCCAGCAGCTTAGCCGCCGGTCTTCTTATGAACACTGAAGCTTTCTTT	CASSLAAGLLMNTEAFF
TRBD1	-	14	TRBV7-2	TRBJ1-4	TGTGCCAGCAGCTCCCAGGGGGCAGAAGAAAAACTGTTTTTT	CASSSQGAEEKLFF
-	-	15	TRBV5-6	TRBJ1-4	TGTGCCAGCAAATACTTATGGGGGCCCAATGAAAAACTGTTTTTT	CASKYLWGPNEKLFF
-	once	14	TRBV28	TRBJ1-6	TGTGCCAGCAGTCCCCCCACGCAGGTTTCACCCCTCCACTTT	CASSPPTQVSPLHF
TRBD2	many	13	TRBV6-1	TRBJ2-4	TGTGCCAGCAGTGAACTAGCGGAAAACATTCAGTACTTC	CASSELAENIQYF
TRBD1	-	15	TRBV5-6	TRBJ2-2	TGTGCCAGCAGCTTGGTGGCAGGGGGCACCGGGGAGCTGTTTTTT	CASSLVAGGTGELFF
TRBD2	few	15	TRBV7-7	TRBJ2-2	TGTGCTAGCAGCTTAGGGACTAGCGATGCCGGGGAGCTGTTTTTT	CASSLGTSDAGELFF
-	-	12	TRBV6-1	TRBJ1-2	TGTGCCAGCACCTTGACAGACTATGGCTACACCTTC	CASTLTDYGYTF
TRBD2	-	15	TRBV7-2	TRBJ2-1	TGTGCCAGCAGCTACCTACCGGGAGGGAACAATGAGCAGTTCTTC	CASSYLPGGNNEQFF
TRBD1	-	15	TRBV11-1	TRBJ1-1	TGTGCCAGCAGCCCCTTACAGGGGTGGATCCCTGAAGCTTTCTTT	CASSPLQGWIPEAFF
TRBD1	-	14	TRBV10-3	TRBJ2-7	TGTGCCATTGGACAGGGGGCTAACTCCTACGAGCAGTACTTC	CAIGQGANSYEQYF
TRBD1	few	15	TRBV5-4	TRBJ1-2	TGTGCCAGCAGCTTAAGGACAGGGGGGGACTATGGCTACACCTTC	CASSLRTGGDYGYTF
TRBD2	-	16	TRBV5-6	TRBJ2-7	TGTGCCAGCAGCTTGGGGGGGACTAGCGATTTCTACGAGCAGTACTTC	CASSLGGTSDFYEQYF
-	-	14	TRBV27	TRBJ2-6	TGTGCCAGCAGTTTTTACTCTGGGGCCAACGTCCTGACTTTC	CASSFYSGANVLTF
-	-	15	TRBV6-5	TRBJ2-3	TGTGCCAGCAGCATCGCGGGGGCCAGCACAGATACGCAGTATTTT	CASSIAGASTDTQYF
TRBD2	once	15	TRBV7-2	TRBJ2-3	TGTGCCAGCAGCGCCGGACTAGCGGGAGTCGATACGCAGTATTTT	CASSAGLAGVDTQYF
TRBD1	-	15	TRBV5-6	TRBJ2-7	TGTGCCAGCAGCTTCGTTCGGACAGGGGGTGCCGAGCAGTACTTC	CASSFVRTGGAEQYF
TRBD1	few	19	TRBV27	TRBJ1-2	TGTGCCAGCAGTTTATCGGGAATCGGGACAGGAGGATTTAACTATGGCTACACCTTC	CASSLSGIGTGGFNYGYTF
TRBD2	-	15	TRBV7-3	TRBJ2-1	TGTGCCAGCAGCTCCGGACTAGCGGGAGGGGGCGAGCAGTTCTTC	CASSSGLAGGGEQFF